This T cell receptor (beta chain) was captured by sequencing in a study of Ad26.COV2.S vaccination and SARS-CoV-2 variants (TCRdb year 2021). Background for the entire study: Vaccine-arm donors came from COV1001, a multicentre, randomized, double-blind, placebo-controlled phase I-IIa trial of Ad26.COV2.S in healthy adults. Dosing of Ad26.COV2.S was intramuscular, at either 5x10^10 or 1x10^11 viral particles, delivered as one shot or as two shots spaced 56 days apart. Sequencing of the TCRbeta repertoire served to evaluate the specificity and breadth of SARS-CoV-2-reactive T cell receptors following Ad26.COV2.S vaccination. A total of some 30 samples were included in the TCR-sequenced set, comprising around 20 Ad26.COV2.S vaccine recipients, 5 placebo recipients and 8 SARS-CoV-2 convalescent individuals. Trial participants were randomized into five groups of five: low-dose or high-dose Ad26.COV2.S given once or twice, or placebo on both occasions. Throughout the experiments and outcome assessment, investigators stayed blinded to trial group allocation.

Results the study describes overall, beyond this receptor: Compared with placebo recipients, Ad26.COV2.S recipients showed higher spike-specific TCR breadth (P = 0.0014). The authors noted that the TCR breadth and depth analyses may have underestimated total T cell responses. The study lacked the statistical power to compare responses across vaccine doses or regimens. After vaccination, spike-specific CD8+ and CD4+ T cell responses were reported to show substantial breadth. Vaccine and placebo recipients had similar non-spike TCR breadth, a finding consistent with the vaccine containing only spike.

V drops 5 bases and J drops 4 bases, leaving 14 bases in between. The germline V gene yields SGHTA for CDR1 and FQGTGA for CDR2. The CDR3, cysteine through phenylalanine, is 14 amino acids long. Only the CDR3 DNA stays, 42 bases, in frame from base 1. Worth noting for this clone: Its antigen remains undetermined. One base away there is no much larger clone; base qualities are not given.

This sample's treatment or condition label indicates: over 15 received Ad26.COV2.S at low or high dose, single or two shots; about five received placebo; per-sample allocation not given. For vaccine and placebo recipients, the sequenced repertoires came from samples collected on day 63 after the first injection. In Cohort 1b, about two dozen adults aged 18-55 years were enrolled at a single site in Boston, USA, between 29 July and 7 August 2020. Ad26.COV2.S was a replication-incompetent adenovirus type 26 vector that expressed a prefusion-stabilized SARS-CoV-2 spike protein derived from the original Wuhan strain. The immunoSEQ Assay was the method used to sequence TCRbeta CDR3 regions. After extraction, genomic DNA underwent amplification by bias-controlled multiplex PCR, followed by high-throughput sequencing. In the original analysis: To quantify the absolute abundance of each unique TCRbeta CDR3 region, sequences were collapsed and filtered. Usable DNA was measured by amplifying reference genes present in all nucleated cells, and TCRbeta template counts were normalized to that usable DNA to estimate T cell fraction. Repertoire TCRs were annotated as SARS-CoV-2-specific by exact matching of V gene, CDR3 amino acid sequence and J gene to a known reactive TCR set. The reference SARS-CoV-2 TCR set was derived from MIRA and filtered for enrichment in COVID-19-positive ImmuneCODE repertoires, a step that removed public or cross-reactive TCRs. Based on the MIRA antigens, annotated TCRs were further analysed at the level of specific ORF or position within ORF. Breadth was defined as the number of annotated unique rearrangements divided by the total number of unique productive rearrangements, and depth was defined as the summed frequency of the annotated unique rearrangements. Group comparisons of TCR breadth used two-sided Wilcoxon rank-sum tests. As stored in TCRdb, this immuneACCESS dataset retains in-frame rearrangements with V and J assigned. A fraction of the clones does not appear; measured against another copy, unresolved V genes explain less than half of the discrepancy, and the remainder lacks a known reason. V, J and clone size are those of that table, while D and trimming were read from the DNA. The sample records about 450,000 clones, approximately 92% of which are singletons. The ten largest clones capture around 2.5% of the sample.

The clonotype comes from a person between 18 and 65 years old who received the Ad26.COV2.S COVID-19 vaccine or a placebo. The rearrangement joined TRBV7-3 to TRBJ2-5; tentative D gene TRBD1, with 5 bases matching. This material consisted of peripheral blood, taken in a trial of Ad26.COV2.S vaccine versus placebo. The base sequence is TGTGCCAGCAGCGAAACAGGCAGTCGAGAGACCCAGTACTTC. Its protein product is CASSETGSRETQYF.